This TCR beta chain was retrieved from a study of cytomegalovirus exposure and HLA in healthy donors. Study-level points and caveats: Sequencing likely produced, as an artifact, a cluster of highly shared sequence variants.

Both 60 Vbeta primers and 13 Jbeta primers went into the PCR. Sequencing was performed with immunoSEQ multiplex PCR; in TCRdb, only in-frame clones are kept and a portion is missing. Of 160,000 or so clones detected, about 72% appear once; the ten largest clones hold under 3%. This clone has only a few counts. No antigen is known for it. The specimen sequenced was PBMCs. The receptor's source is a human donor in good health.

CDR3 amino acids: CASSPQGRAYTGELFF. The CDR3 DNA sequence: TGTGCCAGCAGTCCACAGGGTAGGGCGTACACCGGGGAGCTGTTTTTT. This rearrangement joins TRBV2 to TRBJ2-2, with D perhaps matching TRBD1 (6 bases). The CDR3 contains 16 residues. Trimming pared 5 bases from V and 3 bases from J, leaving 16 bases between. Germline CDR1 SNHLY, CDR2 FYNNEI. Complete variable domain (other parts from reference TRBV2 and TRBJ2-2): EPEVTQTPSHQVTQMGQEVILRCVPISNHLYFYWYRQILGQKVEFLVSFYNNEISEKSEIFDDQFSVERPDGSNFTLKIRSTKLEDSAMYFCASSPQGRAYTGELFFGEGSRLTVL.